The 5 T cell receptor beta chains below all came from one sample that was sequenced in a study of shared T cell receptors in the human thymus. The assay was immunoSEQ multiplex PCR, and TCRdb's table has in-frame clones only and misses some. This sample has more than 550,000 clones, with approximately 89% found just once. These data also featured in a second study, about human thymus T cells.

The sequenced sample consisted of thymocytes. These receptors were obtained from a boy in the first two years of life with a congenital heart defect.

This clone was detected only a few times. This chain uses TRBV28 with TRBJ2-5, with a weak D call TRBD1 (5 bases). V lost 6 bases to trimming and J lost 4 bases, with 18 bases between them. Germline V gene sequence: CDR1 MDHEN, CDR2 SYDVKM. The CDR3 length is 15 residues. CDR3 sequence: CASSLRMTAVETQYF. CDR3 DNA: TGTGCCAGCAGCCTTAGAATGACAGCAGTAGAGACCCAGTACTTC.

The chain has TRBV28 and TRBJ1-2; D is unclear. CDR3 length: 13 residues. Germline CDR1 reads MDHEN; CDR2 reads SYDVKM. Trimming took off 2 bases at V and 5 bases at J, with 9 bases between the two ends. The CDR3 sequence is CASSLAGLYGYTF. CDR3 DNA sequence: TGTGCCAGCAGTTTAGCAGGCCTTTATGGCTACACCTTC.

The chain combines TRBV6-5 with TRBJ2-7; 11 bases fit TRBD2. V shed 2 bases, J shed 3 bases, and the junction held 6 bases outside the gene matches. The CDR3 covers 16 residues. Germline V CDR1 and CDR2: MNHEY, SVGAGI. CDR3 DNA sequence: TGTGCCAGCAGTTACACCCACCTAGCGGGGGGCTACGAGCAGTACTTC. Amino acid sequence: CASSYTHLAGGYEQYF.

The rearrangement links TRBV6-1 to TRBJ1-1; weak D call: TRBD1 (6 bases). The ends were cut back, 6 bases at V and 5 bases at J, with 16 bases in the middle. The CDR3 has 14 residues. CDR1 is MNHNS, CDR2 SASEGT, per germline. The CDR3 is CASRDTGLMTEAFF. The CDR3 DNA is TGTGCCAGCAGAGATACAGGGTTGATGACTGAAGCTTTCTTT.

DNA for the CDR3: TGTGCCAGCGAGGGGGGGAGAACTGAAGCTTTCTTT. Protein product: CASEGGRTEAFF. The chain employs TRBV27 and TRBJ1-1, with D possibly being TRBD1 (6 bases). V gave up 8 bases and J gave up 5 bases, with 12 bases separating them. The germline V gene has CDR1 MNHEY and CDR2 SMNVEV (reference sequence). This CDR3 region has 12 residues.